This T cell receptor beta chain is from a study of blood T cell repertoires in COVID-19. The table came from immunoSEQ multiplex PCR; TCRdb's copy has only in-frame clones and leaves some out. The data contain 70,000 to 85,000 clones, approximately 90% of them singletons. Source material: peripheral blood. The receptor's source is a woman aged 60-75 years with active COVID-19.

For the CDR3, the DNA is TGTGCCATCACTGGACAGGGTAGGACCTACGAGCAGTACTTC. Its protein is CAITGQGRTYEQYF. The gene calls are TRBV10-3 and TRBJ2-7, with 8 bases lining up with TRBD1. This CDR3 has 14 residues. Germline CDR1 reads ENHRY; CDR2 reads SYGVKD. V shed 7 bases and J 2 bases; nucleotides not matched to a gene: 7.